The T cell receptor (beta chain) described here comes from a study of blood T cell repertoires in COVID-19. Study information: The United States, Italy and Spain supplied acute and convalescent COVID-19 samples.

Germline V gene sequence: CDR1 KGHSH, CDR2 LQKENI. V was pared by 3 bases and J by 0 bases, with 11 bases between. This CDR3 has 15 amino acids. Source study methods: Nucleated cell counts were estimated from reference gene primer amplification. Clones were read by immunoSEQ multiplex PCR, and TCRdb kept only the in-frame ones, dropping some. The D gene and trimming were derived from the DNA, and the V and J assignments and clone size from that table. The table has 270,000 or so clones, 89% seen once. The V gene is TRBV18, the J gene TRBJ1-1; D remains ambiguous. Sequenced sample: peripheral blood. This receptor was taken from a woman aged 30 to 39 with COVID-19, enrolled during active disease. The CDR3: CASSPLADLNTEAFF. CDR3 in DNA: TGTGCCAGCTCACCCCTGGCAGATTTGAACACTGAAGCTTTCTTT.